The 28 T cell receptor beta chains below were found in one sample sequenced in a study of long-term antiretroviral therapy in people with HIV. At the survey level, the v3.0 immunoSEQ assay was run. Only in-frame clones appear in the TCRdb table, and some are missing; sequencing was by immunoSEQ multiplex PCR. The sample contains about 38,000 clones, approximately 79% of which appear only once. The source material was unsorted PBMCs, sampled 1.5 years after starting antiretroviral therapy. The receptors originated from a man younger than 35 with HIV.

The genes are TRBV6-5 and TRBJ2-7; 7 bases fit TRBD1. Germline V gene data show CDR1 as MNHEY and CDR2 as SVGAGI. This CDR3 is 14 amino acids long. J gave up 2 bases and V 0 bases, and 1 base lay outside the gene matches. CDR3 sequence: CASSYSQGTYEQYF. CDR3 DNA sequence: TGTGCCAGCAGTTACTCACAGGGGACCTACGAGCAGTACTTC.

The CDR3 loop is CASRHTIGGHHEQFF. In DNA form, the CDR3 reads TGTGCCAGCAGGCACACAATAGGGGGGCATCATGAGCAGTTCTTC. The chain uses TRBV6-6 and TRBJ2-1; either TRBD1 or TRBD2 may supply D (6 bases each). The germline V gene encodes CDR1 MNHNY and CDR2 SVGAGI (reference sequence). The CDR3 has 15 amino acids. V was trimmed by 6 bases and J by 8 bases, leaving 20 bases between them.

By share, this clone ranks as large (0.1 to 1%). This chain links TRBV6-1 with TRBJ2-2; maybe TRBD2 (6 bases). This CDR3 is built from 14 residues. Trimming stripped 8 bases from V and 4 bases from J, with 14 bases between. Looked up from germline, CDR1 is MNHNS and CDR2 is SASEGT. This CDR3 is CASPTTTSTGELFF. The CDR3 DNA follows: TGTGCCAGCCCGACTACGACTAGCACCGGGGAGCTGTTTTTT.

The chain combines TRBV7-9 with TRBJ1-1, with no clear D. Trimming cost V 5 bases and J 0 bases, with 16 bases left between them. CDR1 is SEHNR, CDR2 FQNEAQ, per germline (reference sequence). This CDR3 contains 16 residues. CDR3 DNA sequence: TGTGCCAGCAGCACCGGCCCCGATCTTATGAACACTGAAGCTTTCTTT. Amino acids: CASSTGPDLMNTEAFF.

The chain has TRBV28 and TRBJ1-5, with TRBD1 identical over 9 bases. V lost 4 bases, J lost 1 base, and 5 bases stayed unmatched. The germline gives CDR1 MDHEN, CDR2 SYDVKM. This CDR3 has 16 residues. DNA for the CDR3: TGTGCCAGCAGTTCCGGGACAGGGATAAGCAATCAGCCCCAGCATTTT. This translates into CASSSGTGISNQPQHF.

The chain carries TRBV18 and TRBJ2-7; D not certain. V was trimmed by 3 bases and J by 7 bases, leaving 7 bases between them. In germline, CDR1 is KGHSH, CDR2 LQKENI. CDR3 size: 11 residues. CDR3 protein: CASSPSGEQYF. The CDR3 bases are TGTGCCAGCTCACCCTCTGGGGAGCAGTACTTC.

The V call is TRBV15, the J call TRBJ2-3; D perhaps matches TRBD2 (6 bases). CDR3 length: 14 residues. The ends were cut back, 5 bases at V and 6 bases at J, with 15 bases in the middle. Germline CDR1 and CDR2: LNHNV and YYDKDF (reference sequence). The CDR3 DNA reads TGTGCCACCAGCCTACGGGCTAGCGTGGATACGCAGTATTTT. Protein sequence: CATSLRASVDTQYF.

J is TRBJ2-7 and V is TRBV18; 8 bases are shared with TRBD2. The CDR3 runs 15 residues. V lost 0 bases and J lost 7; bases outside the gene matches: 8. CDR1 is KGHSH and CDR2 is LQKENI in the germline V gene. CDR3 residues: CASSPPFSGGPEQYF. The CDR3 bases are TGTGCCAGCTCACCACCTTTCAGCGGGGGCCCAGAGCAGTACTTC.

This clone has a handful of counts. The V gene is TRBV19, the J gene TRBJ2-7, with TRBD1 matching over 10 bases. This CDR3 comprises 13 residues. V was pared by 10 bases and J by 6 bases, with 9 bases of the junction left unmatched. Germline V gene sequence: CDR1 LNHDA, CDR2 SQIVND (reference sequence). The DNA for the CDR3 is TGTGCCACCTCCGGGACAGGGGAAGTCGAGCAGTACTTC. This gives the protein CATSGTGEVEQYF.

The rearrangement links TRBV12-5 to TRBJ1-2, with D perhaps TRBD1 (5 bases). Per germline, CDR1 LGHNT and CDR2 FRNRAP. Trimming took 5 bases from V and 0 from J, leaving 16 bases between them. CDR3 size: 16 residues. CDR3 sequence (DNA): TGTGCTAGTGGTGACGCGACAGACCCGACTAACTATGGCTACACCTTC. Protein product: CASGDATDPTNYGYTF.

The chain uses TRBV28 and TRBJ2-5, with a possible D match to TRBD2 (6 bases). The ends were cut back, 3 bases at V and 0 bases at J, with 14 bases in the middle. Germline values: CDR1 MDHEN, CDR2 SYDVKM. The CDR3 spans 16 residues. In DNA, the CDR3 is TGTGCCAGCAGTTTGGCGGGAATCCTGTACCAAGAGACCCAGTACTTC. It translates to CASSLAGILYQETQYF.

The chain joins TRBV7-2 to TRBJ2-3, with TRBD2 matching 8 bases. Germline values: CDR1 SGHTA, CDR2 FQGNSA. This CDR3 region has 16 residues. V trimming: 1 base; J trimming: 4 bases; junction bases outside the gene matches: 7. Here the CDR3 reads CASSLGSGSIADTQYF. The CDR3 region has the DNA TGTGCCAGCAGCTTAGGAAGCGGGAGTATCGCAGATACGCAGTATTTT. The full variable domain, rest sourced from reference TRBV7-2 and TRBJ2-3, is GAGVSQSPSNKVTEKGKDVELRCDPISGHTALYWYRQSLGQGLEFLIYFQGNSAPDKSGLPSDRFSAERTGGSVSTLTIQRTQQEDSAVYLCASSLGSGSIADTQYFGPGTRLTVL.

The J gene is TRBJ1-1, the V gene TRBV28, with 7 bases lining up with TRBD1. Germline-derived CDR1 and CDR2 are MDHEN and SYDVKM. This CDR3 comprises 14 residues. The trim removed 6 bases at V and 5 bases at J, leaving 9 bases unmatched. In nucleotides, the CDR3 is TGTGCCAGCAGGAGCAGGGGGAGGGAAACTGAAGCTTTCTTT. Translating it yields CASRSRGRETEAFF.

The V and J genes are TRBV18 and TRBJ2-7, with TRBD1 matching over 7 bases. V lost 2 bases to trimming and J lost 6 bases; unmatched junction nucleotides: 13. CDR3 length: 16 residues. Germline CDR1 reads KGHSH; CDR2 reads LQKENI. The CDR3 nucleotides read TGTGCCAGCTCACCATCCGGGACAGTCCCTAGGGGCGAGCAGTACTTC. This encodes CASSPSGTVPRGEQYF.

This clone turned up a few times. The chain has TRBV5-1 and TRBJ2-7; 7 bases map to TRBD1. Losses at the gene ends were 5 bases for V and 0 bases for J; bases not matched to a gene: 8. The CDR3 is 15 residues long. Per the germline V gene, CDR1 is SGHRS and CDR2 is YFSETQ. DNA of the CDR3: TGCGCCAGCAGTTCCACAGGGGAAGGCTCCTACGAGCAGTACTTC. This sequence encodes CASSSTGEGSYEQYF.

The chain employs TRBV2 and TRBJ2-5; 7 bases line up with TRBD1. Germline V lookup: CDR1 SNHLY, CDR2 FYNNEI. This CDR3 is 15 amino acids long. The J segment lost 1 base and the V segment lost 5 bases, leaving 7 bases of the junction unmatched. This CDR3 reads CASSRQGRVQETQYF. The CDR3 nucleotides are TGTGCCAGCAGTCGACAGGGTAGGGTCCAAGAGACCCAGTACTTC.

The chain couples TRBV27 to TRBJ2-7, with 9 bases lining up with TRBD1. V was pared by 5 bases and J by 6 bases, with 5 bases of the junction left unmatched. Per the germline V gene, CDR1 is MNHEY and CDR2 is SMNVEV (reference sequence). There are 13 residues in the CDR3. The CDR3 DNA sequence: TGTGCCAGCAGTGTCGGGACAGGGACCGAGCAGTACTTC. Translating it yields CASSVGTGTEQYF.

The chain links TRBV11-2 to TRBJ2-1; TRBD2 matches 10 bases. This CDR3 spans 16 amino acids. V shed 5 bases, J shed 4 bases, and the junction held 8 bases outside the gene matches. Germline V gives CDR1 SGHAT, CDR2 FQNNGV. The CDR3 loop is CASSILAGDGYNEQFF. The CDR3 DNA sequence: TGTGCCAGCAGCATTCTAGCGGGAGATGGATACAATGAGCAGTTCTTC. The whole variable domain, filled in from reference TRBV11-2 and TRBJ2-1, reads EAGVAQSPRYKIIEKRQSVAFWCNPISGHATLYWYQQILGQGPKLLIQFQNNGVVDDSQLPKDRFSAERLKGVDSTLKIQPAKLEDSAVYLCASSILAGDGYNEQFFGPGTRLTVL.

The chain uses TRBV5-1 and TRBJ2-3, with D perhaps given as TRBD1 or TRBD2 (5 bases each). The CDR3 is 14 amino acids. CDR1 is SGHRS, CDR2 YFSETQ, per germline. The V and J ends lost 4 bases and 3 bases respectively, with 12 bases between them. CDR3 DNA: TGCGCCAGCAGCCGGGGCCCGGTTACAGATACGCAGTATTTT. It translates to CASSRGPVTDTQYF.

The chain couples TRBV5-5 to TRBJ2-5; 11 nucleotides align to TRBD1. This CDR3 region has 16 residues. Germline V gene data show CDR1 as SGHKS and CDR2 as YYEKEE (reference sequence). V shed 4 bases, J shed 3 bases, and the junction held 8 bases outside the gene matches. CDR3: CASSVGTGGEKETQYF. The CDR3 DNA sequence: TGTGCCAGCAGCGTGGGGACAGGGGGGGAGAAAGAGACCCAGTACTTC.

The genes are TRBV5-1 and TRBJ2-3; 7 bases fit TRBD1. V dropped 4 bases and J dropped 7; count of bases not matched to a gene: 6. Germline-derived CDR1 and CDR2 are SGHRS and YFSETQ. The length of the CDR3 is 13 residues. The CDR3 DNA is TGCGCCAGCAGCCCAAGACAGGGACATACGCAGTATTTT. Amino acids: CASSPRQGHTQYF.

The rearrangement uses TRBV6-4 and TRBJ2-1; no reliable D call. This CDR3 is built from 16 residues. The germline V gene has CDR1 MRHNA and CDR2 SNTAGT. With 0 bases removed from V and 2 bases from J, the gap between germline ends came to 11 bases. CDR3 loop: CASSDSAGLAYNEQFF. The DNA of the CDR3 is TGTGCCAGCAGTGACTCGGCCGGGTTAGCCTACAATGAGCAGTTCTTC.

The chain recombines TRBV4-3 with TRBJ2-7; TRBD2 matches 9 bases. The trim removed 0 bases at V and 5 bases at J, leaving 11 bases unmatched. From germline, CDR1 is LGHNA and CDR2 YSLEER. CDR3 length equals 17 residues. The CDR3 loop is CASSQDRRGRAFNEQYF. The CDR3 DNA reads as TGCGCCAGCAGCCAAGATAGGCGCGGGAGGGCCTTCAACGAGCAGTACTTC.

This rearrangement joins TRBV6-6 to TRBJ2-7; TRBD1 is a possible D gene (6 bases). Trimming stripped 6 bases from V and 4 bases from J, with 19 bases between. The CDR3 spans 15 residues. Germline CDR1 MNHNY, CDR2 SVGAGI (reference sequence). The CDR3 spells CASRDRPPGIYEQYF. CDR3 coding DNA: TGTGCCAGCAGAGACAGGCCTCCAGGAATATACGAGCAGTACTTC.

The chain links TRBV5-1 to TRBJ1-2; D might be TRBD1 (6 bases). CDR3 length equals 17 residues. Germline CDR1 reads SGHRS; CDR2 reads YFSETQ. Trimming shortened V by 0 bases and J by 2 bases, and 17 bases separated the two germline ends. This CDR3 is CASSLERGAMGNYGYTF. The CDR3 region has the DNA TGCGCCAGCAGCTTGGAAAGGGGGGCGATGGGGAACTATGGCTACACCTTC.

This clone showed up just once. This chain uses TRBV10-3 with TRBJ2-7, with 10 nucleotides matching TRBD1. CDR1 and CDR2 (germline): ENHRY, SYGVKD. The CDR3 extends over 15 amino acids. After removal of 6 bases from V and 2 bases from J, the junction contained 7 bases not matched to a gene. As DNA, the CDR3 is TGTGCCATCAGCACCGGGACAGGGGTTCCCTACGAGCAGTACTTC. Translation: CAISTGTGVPYEQYF.

A single count supports this clone. The rearrangement joins TRBV7-2 to TRBJ2-5; TRBD2 matches at 7 bases. This CDR3 comprises 14 residues. V dropped 1 base and J dropped 5; count of bases not matched to a gene: 4. Germline V lookup: CDR1 SGHTA, CDR2 FQGNSA. This chain's CDR3 is CASSLGLATETQYF. The CDR3 nucleotides read TGTGCCAGCAGCTTAGGACTAGCAACGGAGACCCAGTACTTC.

The chain joins TRBV21-1 to TRBJ1-5; the D call of TRBD1 is as the table states it, not checked on the DNA. TRBV21-1 is flagged as a pseudogene. This CDR3 has 16 residues. The CDR3 DNA follows: TGTGCCAGCAGCAAACGGGACAGTTTTAGCAATCAGCCCCAGCATTTT. This sequence encodes CASSKRDSFSNQPQHF.